These 9 T cell receptor beta chains were sequenced from one sample in a study of T cells and Merkel cell carcinoma outcomes. Profiling relied on immunoSEQ multiplex PCR, and the TCRdb table lists in-frame clones only, not all of them. This sample yields 10,000 to 15,000 clones, of which 95% to 96% are seen a single time; approximately 1% belongs to the top ten. The sequenced sample was tumor tissue from Merkel cell carcinoma. The receptors were sampled from a human donor with Merkel cell carcinoma.

The chain recombines TRBV7-2 with TRBJ1-1; D is unresolved. Deletions cut 1 base from V and 0 bases from J, with 12 bases between. The CDR3 runs to 16 residues. Looked up from germline, CDR1 is SGHTA and CDR2 is FQGNSA. The CDR3 coding sequence is TGTGCCAGCAGCTTAGTTGTACCCGGGATGAACACTGAAGCTTTCTTT. Translated, it gives CASSLVVPGMNTEAFF.

CDR3 DNA sequence: TGTGCCAGCAGCTCCGGACTAGCGGGAGGACTAACTCGGGACTACAATGAGCAGTTCTTC. Its translation: CASSSGLAGGLTRDYNEQFF. The rearrangement joins TRBV7-3 to TRBJ2-1; 14 bases agree with TRBD2. Germline V lookup: CDR1 SGHTA, CDR2 FQGTGA. The V and J ends lost 4 bases and 3 bases, in that order; junction bases with no gene match: 14. The CDR3 is 20 residues long.

The chain couples TRBV6-6 to TRBJ2-7; 7 bases agree with TRBD1. Germline assignment: CDR1 MNHNY and CDR2 SVGAGI (reference sequence). CDR3 length: 13 residues. The junction had 2 bases not matched to a gene; V was cut back by 5 bases and J by 1 base. The CDR3 DNA reads TGTGCCAGCAGTCCGGGACAGTCCTACGAGCAGTACTTC. The encoded protein is CASSPGQSYEQYF.

The chain carries TRBV20-1 and TRBJ1-1, with D unclear. This CDR3 region has 11 residues. CDR1 is DFQATT and CDR2 is SNEGSKA in the germline V gene (reference sequence). The V end lost 2 bases, the J end lost 8 bases, and 9 bases lay between the germline ends. The CDR3 protein is CSARPLGEAFF. The CDR3 DNA follows: TGCAGTGCTAGACCCCTCGGGGAAGCTTTCTTT.

The rearrangement uses TRBV7-9 and TRBJ2-7; tentative D call: TRBD1 (6 bases). The CDR3 extends over 13 amino acids. Germline V lookup: CDR1 SEHNR, CDR2 FQNEAQ (reference sequence). The germline V and J ends were trimmed by 0 bases and 5 bases, with 8 bases remaining between them. The CDR3 region is CASSLAGTHEQYF. CDR3 coding DNA: TGTGCCAGCAGCTTAGCCGGGACACACGAGCAGTACTTC.

The chain carries TRBV6-1 and TRBJ2-7; 8 bases are a match to TRBD2. The germline V gene encodes CDR1 MNHNS and CDR2 SASEGT. CDR3 length: 16 amino acids. J lost 3 bases, V lost 4 bases, and 11 bases had no gene match. CDR3 in DNA: TGTGCCAGCAGTGGCCCAGTGGCGGGAGGCAACTACGAGCAGTACTTC. Residues: CASSGPVAGGNYEQYF.

V and J are TRBV29-1 and TRBJ2-1, with D unclear. Trimming left V 4 bases short and J 1 base short, with 8 bases between. The CDR3 has 13 residues. Germline CDR1 and CDR2: SQVTM and ANQGSEA. The CDR3 reads CSVVGLSYNEQFF. The CDR3 DNA sequence: TGCAGCGTTGTCGGCCTATCCTACAATGAGCAGTTCTTC.

The chain employs TRBV7-2 and TRBJ1-1; D is possibly TRBD1 (6 bases). V was shortened by 7 bases and J by 8 bases, with 14 bases between the two germline ends. The length of the CDR3 is 12 residues. Germline CDR1 and CDR2: SGHTA and FQGNSA. The CDR3: CASNNHRGEAFF. For the CDR3, the DNA is TGTGCCAGCAACAACCATAGGGGGGAAGCTTTCTTT.

This chain links TRBV30 with TRBJ1-5; 7 positions match TRBD1. V shed 2 bases and J 1 base; nucleotides not matched to a gene: 11. This CDR3 has 17 amino acids. Germline-derived CDR1 and CDR2 are GTSNPN and SVGIG (reference sequence). For the CDR3, the DNA is TGTGCCTGGAGTAAAACCTGGGACAGAGGAAGCAATCAGCCCCAGCATTTT. Its translation: CAWSKTWDRGSNQPQHF.